A single sample is the source of the 6 T cell receptor beta chains below, sequenced in a study of neurological immune-mediated disorders. TCRdb independently ran MiXCR on the 5' RACE reads; one entry per CDR3 protein. The sample carries about 90,000 distinct CDR3 sequences, under 15% recorded once. Described time point: longitudinal time-point 2. Sequenced input: PBMCs. The receptors stem from a female donor with HTLV-1-associated myelopathy (HAM/TSP).

This clonotype was seen a few times. The chain joins TRBV21-1 to TRBJ2-4; the listed D gene, TRBD1, was not tested against the DNA. TRBV21-1 is described as a pseudogene. The CDR3 totals 15 residues. The CDR3 DNA follows: TGTGCCAACATCCTCGACAGGGAGGCAAAAAACATTCAGTACTTC. Encoded protein: CANILDREAKNIQYF.

This clonotype came up a few times. The rearrangement links TRBV5-1 to TRBJ2-5; tentative D call: TRBD2 (5 bases). CDR1 is SGHRS, CDR2 YFSETQ, per germline. V lost 1 base to trimming and J lost 5 bases, with 6 bases between them. The CDR3 loop spans 12 amino acids. CDR3 nucleotide sequence: TGCGCCAGCAGCTTGCCGGGGGAGACCCAGTACTTC. Amino acids: CASSLPGETQYF.

This clonotype was found many times. The chain joins TRBV24-1 to TRBJ2-5; 7 nucleotides align to TRBD2. CDR3 length: 15 amino acids. Trimming cost V 5 bases and J 5 bases; bases outside gene matches: 10. Germline CDR1 reads KGHDR; CDR2 reads SFDVKD. CDR3 coding DNA: TGTGCCACCAGTGCCCTGACGGGGGGTAAGGAGACCCAGTACTTC. Its translation: CATSALTGGKETQYF.

This clonotype has a count of ten or more. This rearrangement joins TRBV20-1 to TRBJ2-1; either TRBD1 or TRBD2 may fit D (6 bases each). V lost 1 base to trimming and J lost 7 bases, with 14 bases between them. Germline-derived CDR1 and CDR2 are DFQATT and SNEGSKA (reference sequence). The length of the CDR3 is 14 residues. CDR3 in amino acids: CSARGGGPGNEQFF. The DNA for the CDR3 is TGCAGTGCTAGAGGAGGGGGGCCAGGGAATGAGCAGTTCTTC.

With respect to this clonotype: This may arise from a read error, as a much more abundant clone is one base away. Lacking the conserved final phenylalanine or tryptophan, this CDR3 likely reflects a read error. This chain links TRBV11-2 with TRBJ1-2; perhaps TRBD1 as D (5 bases). Germline CDR1 is SGHAT and CDR2 is FQNNGV. This CDR3 contains 12 residues. The chain's CDR3 is CDSSPQGRGYTL. Written as DNA, the CDR3 is TGTGACAGCAGCCCCCAGGGAAGGGGCTACACCCTC.

V and J are TRBV6-1 and TRBJ2-3; D not resolved. The V gene lost 2 bases and the J gene lost 0 bases, with 18 bases spanning the gap. Germline V lookup: CDR1 MNHNS, CDR2 SASEGT. The CDR3 totals 18 residues. CDR3 bases: TGTGCCAGCAGTGAAAGGGCCTACGCCAGAATGAGCACAGATACGCAGTATTTT. This codes for CASSERAYARMSTDTQYF.